These 31 T cell receptor beta chains came from one sample sequenced in a study of T-cell reconstitution after alpha-beta-depleted transplantation in children. Library preparation (for TCRbeta) was performed with unique molecular identifiers. MiXCR was run by TCRdb on the PCR reads, yielding one entry per CDR3 protein. This table has almost 500,000 distinct CDR3 sequences, about 10% appearing once. The sample consisted of PBMCs, taken before TCRalphabeta/CD19-depleted stem cell transplant. Source of these receptors: a child aged 2 to 15 with inherited bone marrow failure, due to receive a stem cell transplant.

This clonotype was counted at least ten times. This chain links TRBV20-1 with TRBJ2-1; the match to TRBD2 covers 10 bases. CDR1 is DFQATT, CDR2 SNEGSKA, per germline (reference sequence). The J segment lost 15 bases and the V segment lost 3 bases, leaving 11 bases of the junction unmatched. CDR3 length equals 13 residues. The DNA for the CDR3 is TGCAGTGCTAGGGGGGGTCTAGCGGGAGTTCGGTTCTTC. Its protein product is CSARGGLAGVRFF.

There are many counts of this clonotype. The chain uses TRBV20-1 and TRBJ1-5; possibly TRBD1 for D (5 bases). Germline CDR1 and CDR2: DFQATT and SNEGSKA (reference sequence). V was clipped by 6 bases and J by 0 bases, with 12 bases between them. The CDR3 is made up of 14 amino acids. The CDR3 DNA follows: TGCAGTGCGCAGGGCGTTTATAGCAATCAGCCCCAGCATTTT. Its protein product is CSAQGVYSNQPQHF.

There are many counts of this clonotype. The chain joins TRBV28 to TRBJ2-5; 8 positions match TRBD1. V lost 6 bases to trimming and J lost 5 bases; unmatched junction nucleotides: 11. CDR3 size: 15 residues. Germline V gene data show CDR1 as MDHEN and CDR2 as SYDVKM. For the CDR3, the DNA is TGTGCCAGCAGCATGATACAGGGGGAGGAGGAGACCCAGTACTTC. Amino acid sequence: CASSMIQGEEETQYF.

The table lists this clonotype with many counts. The chain has TRBV4-3 and TRBJ2-1; the match to TRBD2 covers 10 bases. Germline V gives CDR1 LGHNA, CDR2 YSLEER. The J segment lost 2 bases and the V segment lost 2 bases, leaving 9 bases of the junction unmatched. CDR3 length equals 18 residues. CDR3: CASSQRLAGVGPYNEQFF. The CDR3 nucleotides read TGCGCCAGCAGCCAACGGCTAGCGGGAGTTGGGCCCTACAATGAGCAGTTCTTC.

This clonotype was seen many times. V usage is TRBV6-1 and J usage is TRBJ2-7, with D hard to call. The CDR3 runs to 15 residues. Germline values: CDR1 MNHNS, CDR2 SASEGT. Between the trimmed V and J ends, which lost 6 bases and 0 bases, there was a span of 15 bases. The CDR3 DNA reads TGTGCCAGCAGCCAGAACTTAGGATTCTCCTACGAGCAGTACTTC. It encodes CASSQNLGFSYEQYF.

This clonotype was counted ten times or more. This chain joins TRBV9 and TRBJ2-3; D is possibly TRBD1 (5 bases). The CDR3 spans 16 residues. Trimming took off 4 bases at V and 0 bases at J, with 15 bases between the two ends. CDR1 is SGDLS, CDR2 YYNGEE, per germline. DNA for the CDR3: TGTGCCAGCAGCTCTTATGAAGGGGCTAGCACAGATACGCAGTATTTT. It encodes CASSSYEGASTDTQYF.

The chain couples TRBV5-4 to TRBJ2-1; TRBD2 matches 11 bases. V trimming: 2 bases; J trimming: 2 bases; junction bases outside the gene matches: 3. Germline V gene sequence: CDR1 SGHNT, CDR2 YYREEE (reference sequence). The CDR3 runs to 16 residues. The CDR3 sequence is CASSFTSGSTYNEQFF. As DNA, the CDR3 is TGTGCCAGCAGCTTTACTAGCGGGAGCACCTACAATGAGCAGTTCTTC.

This clonotype turned up a few times. The V call is TRBV7-8, the J call TRBJ2-7; TRBD2 matches at 10 bases. The CDR3 covers 17 residues. With V trimmed by 3 bases and J by 5 bases, 13 bases remained unmatched. Looked up from germline, CDR1 is SGHVS and CDR2 is FQNEAQ. Here the CDR3 DNA reads TGTGCCAGCAGCTTCCGACTAGCGGGCCCAGCAAGCCACGAGCAGTACTTC. It codes for CASSFRLAGPASHEQYF.

This clonotype showed up just a few times. The chain has TRBV29-1 and TRBJ2-7, with 11 bases identical to TRBD2. The ends lost 4 bases at V and 0 bases at J; junction bases unmatched: 11. This CDR3 region has 17 residues. Germline V CDR1 and CDR2: SQVTM, ANQGSEA. The CDR3 loop is CSVVLGSGRVSSYEQYF. The CDR3 region has the DNA TGCAGCGTTGTGTTGGGTAGCGGGAGGGTTAGCTCCTACGAGCAGTACTTC.

The chain couples TRBV19 to TRBJ1-1; no definite D call. The V gene lost 2 bases and the J gene lost 11 bases, with 12 bases spanning the gap. The CDR3 is made up of 12 amino acids. Per the germline V gene, CDR1 is LNHDA and CDR2 is SQIVND (reference sequence). Here the CDR3 reads CASSIPAGRAFF. The CDR3 DNA is TGTGCCAGTAGTATACCGGCGGGAAGGGCTTTCTTT.

As regards this clonotype: This could be a read error, since a much larger clone is one nucleotide away. The chain combines TRBV2 with TRBJ2-7; D remains unclear. The ends were cut back, 10 bases at V and 4 bases at J, with 17 bases in the middle. The CDR3 runs 13 residues. Germline-derived CDR1 and CDR2 are SNHLY and FYNNEI. CDR3 residues: CAIPGQHTYEQYF. As DNA, the CDR3 is TGTGCCATCCCGGGTCAGCACACGTACGAGCAGTACTTC.

This clonotype was recorded many times. The rearrangement joins TRBV4-2 to TRBJ1-3; 7 nucleotides align to TRBD1. The junction had 12 bases not matched to a gene; V was cut back by 3 bases and J by 7 bases. The germline CDR1 and CDR2 sequences are LGHNA and YNFKEQ. The CDR3 is 16 residues long. The chain's CDR3 is CASSQTRQGSRNTIYF. CDR3 in DNA: TGTGCCAGCAGCCAGACACGACAGGGCTCTAGGAACACCATATATTTT.

The chain recombines TRBV5-4 with TRBJ1-2, with D perhaps matching TRBD1 (5 bases). The germline V gene has CDR1 SGHNT and CDR2 YYREEE (reference sequence). The CDR3 is 12 amino acids. V lost 10 bases to trimming and J lost 6 bases, with 16 bases between them. DNA of the CDR3: TGTGCCGCCGGAGCGGGGCCCGATGGCTACACCTTC. Residues: CAAGAGPDGYTF.

This clonotype was picked up many times. The chain recombines TRBV20-1 with TRBJ2-1; 8 bases map to TRBD2. V shed 5 bases, J shed 7 bases, and the junction held 10 bases outside the gene matches. The CDR3 is 14 amino acids. Germline lookup yields CDR1 DFQATT and CDR2 SNEGSKA (reference sequence). The CDR3 DNA is TGCAGTGCTTGGGAGAGCGGGAGATCAAATGAGCAGTTCTTC. The encoded protein is CSAWESGRSNEQFF.

In this sample, this clonotype turned up many times. The chain employs TRBV5-1 and TRBJ2-7; D is ambiguous. CDR3 length: 12 amino acids. V was shortened by 5 bases and J by 0 bases, with 6 bases between the two germline ends. CDR1 is SGHRS and CDR2 is YFSETQ in the germline V gene. For the CDR3, the DNA is TGCGCCAGCAGAACTGACTCCTACGAGCAGTACTTC. This codes for CASRTDSYEQYF. The full variable domain, its missing parts supplied by reference TRBV5-1 and TRBJ2-7, is KAGVTQTPRYLIKTRGQQVTLSCSPISGHRSVSWYQQTPGQGLQFLFEYFSETQRNKGNFPGRFSGRQFSNSRSEMNVSTLELGDSALYLCASRTDSYEQYFGPGTRLTVT.

A word on this clonotype: A read error may be the cause here, since a much bigger clone is one base away. The rearrangement joins TRBV30 to TRBJ2-5, with D uncertain. Between the trimmed V and J ends, which lost 4 bases and 4 bases, there was a span of 10 bases. Germline CDR1 reads GTSNPN; CDR2 reads SVGIG (reference sequence). The CDR3 is made up of 12 amino acids. The CDR3, as DNA: TGTGCCTGGAATGGCGTGAGAGAGACCCAGTACTTC. Protein: CAWNGVRETQYF.

The J gene is TRBJ2-3, the V gene TRBV5-1; unclear D gene. The V end was cut by 4 bases, the J end by 6 bases, with 9 bases between. From germline, CDR1 is SGHRS and CDR2 YFSETQ. The CDR3 loop spans 12 amino acids. The CDR3 reads CASSVQSDTQYF. The CDR3 nucleotides are TGCGCCAGCAGCGTCCAAAGCGATACGCAGTATTTT.

The J gene is TRBJ1-1, the V gene TRBV28; maybe TRBD1 (6 bases). The CDR3 covers 16 residues. Germline CDR1 and CDR2: MDHEN and SYDVKM. Trimming removed 8 bases at V and 1 base at J, with 20 bases between. CDR3 loop: CASSYWDIKRNTEAFF. Written as DNA, the CDR3 is TGTGCCAGCTCGTATTGGGACATTAAAAGGAACACTGAAGCTTTCTTT. The variable domain in full, with the rest retrieved from reference TRBV28 and TRBJ1-1, is DVKVTQSSRYLVKRTGEKVFLECVQDMDHENMFWYRQDPGLGLRLIYFSYDVKMKEKGDIPEGYSVSREKKERFSLILESASTNQTSMYLCASSYWDIKRNTEAFFGQGTRLTVV.

The table lists this clonotype with many counts. This chain connects TRBV27 to TRBJ1-6, with D maybe TRBD1 (5 bases). Germline V gene sequence: CDR1 MNHEY, CDR2 SMNVEV (reference sequence). CDR3 length: 14 amino acids. Trimming removed 4 bases at V and 10 bases at J, with 14 bases between. CDR3 sequence: CASSSGQGGSPLHF. CDR3 in DNA: TGTGCCAGCAGTTCCGGGCAGGGCGGCTCACCCCTCCACTTT.

This clonotype was observed many times. The rearrangement links TRBV28 to TRBJ2-7; D may be TRBD2 (5 bases). This CDR3 region has 16 residues. The germline V and J ends were trimmed by 4 bases and 0 bases, with 16 bases remaining between them. From germline, CDR1 is MDHEN and CDR2 SYDVKM. Here the CDR3 DNA reads TGTGCCAGCAGTTCTCTATCAGAGGGCTACTCCTACGAGCAGTACTTC. Amino acids: CASSSLSEGYSYEQYF.

This clonotype occurred many times. The genes are TRBV5-1 and TRBJ1-2; a weak D match, TRBD1 (5 bases). The CDR3 has 13 amino acids. Trimming took 7 bases from V and 2 from J, leaving 12 bases between them. The V gene's germline CDR1 is SGHRS and CDR2 YFSETQ. CDR3 sequence reads: CASAGLGNYGYTF. As DNA, the CDR3 is TGCGCCAGCGCGGGGCTGGGGAACTATGGCTACACCTTC.

This clonotype has at least ten counts. The rearrangement joins TRBV27 to TRBJ2-1; the D gene could be TRBD1 or TRBD2 (5 bases each). CDR1 is MNHEY, CDR2 SMNVEV, per germline (reference sequence). CDR3 size: 15 residues. V was cut by 4 bases and J by 4 bases, with 14 bases left in between. CDR3 coding DNA: TGTGCCAGCAGTTCCCGACCGGGACCGTACAATGAGCAGTTCTTC. It codes for CASSSRPGPYNEQFF.

This clonotype has only a few counts. The chain is built from TRBV6-2 or TRBV6-3 and TRBJ2-5, with D perhaps TRBD1 (6 bases). Between the trimmed V and J ends, which lost 10 bases and 3 bases, there was a span of 18 bases. Germline V gene sequence: CDR1 MNHEY, CDR2 SVGEGT. The CDR3 runs to 14 residues. CDR3 residues: CAISRTDIEETQYF. The CDR3 DNA reads TGTGCCATTAGCCGGACAGACATTGAAGAGACCCAGTACTTC.

A note on this clonotype: A much bigger clone sits one base away, suggesting this may be a read error. This rearrangement joins TRBV6-2 or TRBV6-3 to TRBJ2-2; 10 nucleotides line up with TRBD2. Germline-derived CDR1 and CDR2 are MNHEY and SVGEGT. The CDR3 is made up of 16 amino acids. Written as DNA, the CDR3 is TGTGCCAACAGTTATTGGTGGACTAGCGGTCCCGGGGAGCTGTTTTTT. Its protein is CANSYWWTSGPGELFF.

This clonotype was found many times. The chain employs TRBV5-6 and TRBJ2-3, with no clear D. The germline V gene encodes CDR1 SGHDT and CDR2 YYEEEE. V was clipped by 3 bases and J by 2 bases, with 22 bases between them. The CDR3 is 18 amino acids. The CDR3 loop is CASSYSPMADFYTDTQYF. Here the CDR3 DNA reads TGTGCCAGCAGCTATTCCCCTATGGCAGATTTTTACACAGATACGCAGTATTTT.

This clonotype appeared a few times. The chain employs TRBV20-1 and TRBJ2-3; TRBD2 agrees at 12 bases. The CDR3 runs 14 residues. Germline V lookup: CDR1 DFQATT, CDR2 SNEGSKA (reference sequence). With 5 bases clipped from V and 6 bases from J, the junction kept 6 bases outside the gene matches. CDR3 in amino acids: CSAWPSGRGDTQYF. Here the CDR3 DNA reads TGCAGTGCTTGGCCTAGCGGGAGGGGGGATACGCAGTATTTT.

This clonotype occurred many times. The chain uses TRBV3-1 and TRBJ1-6; weak D call: TRBD1 (5 bases). Per germline, CDR1 LGHDT and CDR2 YNNKEL (reference sequence). The CDR3 is 14 residues long. The V end was cut by 6 bases, the J end by 7 bases, with 13 bases between. In nucleotides, the CDR3 is TGTGCCAGCAGTTACGGGACGCGAAATTCACCCCTCCACTTT. Protein product: CASSYGTRNSPLHF.

There are many counts of this clonotype. The gene calls are TRBV4-1 and TRBJ2-1, with D possibly TRBD2 on 6 matching bases. Deletions cut 4 bases from V and 6 bases from J, with 22 bases between. The CDR3 has 17 amino acids. CDR1 is MGHRA, CDR2 YSYEKL, per germline. The chain's CDR3 is CASSLIYGGGHRNEQFF. In DNA form, the CDR3 reads TGCGCCAGCAGCCTTATTTATGGGGGAGGCCATCGCAATGAGCAGTTCTTC.

There are many counts of this clonotype. The chain's CDR3 is CASSQDRAGGDYEQYF. CDR3 nucleotide sequence: TGCGCCAGCAGCCAAGATCGGGCGGGAGGGGACTACGAGCAGTACTTC. The chain combines TRBV4-3 with TRBJ2-7; 9 nucleotides line up with TRBD2. This CDR3 comprises 16 residues. Germline CDR1 LGHNA, CDR2 YSLEER. V lost 0 bases and J lost 3; bases outside the gene matches: 6.

This rearrangement joins TRBV13 to TRBJ2-1; D may be TRBD2 (6 bases). CDR3 length: 17 amino acids. V gave up 7 bases and J gave up 5 bases, with 24 bases separating them. Germline V gives CDR1 PRHDT, CDR2 FYEKMQ (reference sequence). The CDR3 region has the DNA TGTGCCAGCAACACTAAGTGGGATCACGGGAGCCACAATGAGCAGTTCTTC. Its translation: CASNTKWDHGSHNEQFF. Full variable domain (rest looked up from reference TRBV13 and TRBJ2-1): AAGVIQSPRHLIKEKRETATLKCYPIPRHDTVYWYQQGPGQDPQFLISFYEKMQSDKGSIPDRFSAQQFSDYHSELNMSSLELGDSALYFCASNTKWDHGSHNEQFFGPGTRLTVL.

There are many counts of this clonotype. The chain is built from TRBV27 and TRBJ2-1, with D maybe TRBD2 (6 bases). Germline-derived CDR1 and CDR2 are MNHEY and SMNVEV (reference sequence). V gave up 6 bases and J gave up 0 bases, with 21 bases separating them. The CDR3 has 18 residues. This chain's CDR3 is CASRKGRGGTSSYNEQFF. CDR3 DNA: TGTGCCAGCAGAAAGGGACGCGGCGGGACCAGCTCCTACAATGAGCAGTTCTTC.